A single sample is the source of the 2 T cell receptor beta chains below, sequenced in a study of shared clonotypes between healthy human individuals (dated by TCRdb to 2018 to 2020). Library preparation employed the immunoSEQ multiplex PCR assay. Not all clones reach the TCRdb copy of this immuneACCESS table, which keeps in-frame sequences only. Checked studies attribute under half of the gap to unresolved V genes and leave the rest unexplained. A total of 2 million to 2.5 million clones appear in this sample, 90% to 95% of them only once. The ten largest clones capture about 0.41% of the sample. The sequenced sample consisted of naive CD4+ T cells from PBMCs. The cell subset or site label for this specimen denotes: CD45RA+ positively selected. These receptors originate from a young man in good health. Some clones in this sample may be carry-over from other donors' samples.

This clone appeared a single time. This rearrangement joins TRBV14 to TRBJ2-1; D gene unclear. V lost 0 bases and J lost 4, with 13 bases in between. This CDR3 comprises 16 residues. The germline V gene has CDR1 SGHDN and CDR2 FVKESK. The CDR3 is CASSQDFPEDYNEQFF. As DNA, the CDR3 is TGTGCCAGCAGCCAAGATTTTCCAGAAGATTACAATGAGCAGTTCTTC. The variable domain in full, completed from reference TRBV14 and TRBJ2-1, reads EAGVTQFPSHSVIEKGQTVTLRCDPISGHDNLYWYRRVMGKEIKFLLHFVKESKQDESGMPNNRFLAERTGGTYSTLKVQPAELEDSGVYFCASSQDFPEDYNEQFFGPGTRLTVL.

V is TRBV7-9 and J is TRBJ1-4; possible D gene TRBD1, 5 bases. Germline assignment: CDR1 SEHNR and CDR2 FQNEAQ (reference sequence). The CDR3 sequence is 13 residues long. Trimming took 3 bases from V and 7 from J, leaving 9 bases between them. The CDR3 nucleotides read TGTGCCAGCAGCTTTACCCAGGGTGAAAAACTGTTTTTT. It translates to CASSFTQGEKLFF.